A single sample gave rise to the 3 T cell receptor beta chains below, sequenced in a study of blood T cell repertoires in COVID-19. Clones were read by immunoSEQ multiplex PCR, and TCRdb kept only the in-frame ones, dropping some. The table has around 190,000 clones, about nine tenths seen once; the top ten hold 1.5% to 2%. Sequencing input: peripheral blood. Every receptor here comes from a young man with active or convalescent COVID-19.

The CDR3 sequence is CASSSGTPIINYGYTF. The CDR3, as DNA: TGTGCCAGCAGTTCGGGGACACCGATCATCAACTATGGCTACACCTTC. The V gene is TRBV27, the J gene TRBJ1-2, with D maybe TRBD1 (6 bases). This CDR3 contains 16 residues. The germline V and J ends were trimmed by 4 bases and 2 bases, with 17 bases remaining between them. Germline CDR1 and CDR2: MNHEY and SMNVEV (reference sequence).

The CDR3 DNA sequence: TGTGCCAGCAGCTTAGACCGAGCCTATAATTCACCCCTCCACTTT. Translating it yields CASSLDRAYNSPLHF. The gene calls are TRBV7-9 and TRBJ1-6; D unresolved. This CDR3 contains 15 residues. CDR1 and CDR2 from the germline V gene are SEHNR and FQNEAQ (reference sequence). Trimming left V 1 base short and J 2 bases short, with 6 bases between.

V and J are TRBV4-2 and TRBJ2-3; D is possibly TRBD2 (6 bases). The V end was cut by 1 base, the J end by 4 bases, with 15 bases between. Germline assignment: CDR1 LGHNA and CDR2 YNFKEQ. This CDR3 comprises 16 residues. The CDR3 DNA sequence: TGTGCCAGCAGCCAAGTGAGCGGGCCCAGGGCAGATACGCAGTATTTT. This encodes CASSQVSGPRADTQYF.